This T cell receptor (beta chain) was sequenced during a study of T cells in Graves' hyperthyroidism and ophthalmopathy. Study results and limitations: Expanded thyroid clonotypes (above 0.001) were mostly also found in blood.

This clonotype was recorded many times. As yet, its antigen is unknown. RNA transcripts were the template for amplifying TCR beta CDR3 regions. First-round RT-PCR of the TCR CDR3 relied on the HTBI primer set. TCRdb re-called the multiplex PCR reads with MiXCR, one entry per CDR3 protein. The sample lists fewer than 450,000 distinct CDR3 sequences, approximately 17% seen once, with 30% to 35% in the top ten. Newly diagnosed hyperthyroidism patients aged 18 to 65 years had disease lasting under 2 months. Exclusion of a patient resulted from uncontrolled infection, other autoimmune disease, pregnancy or lactation. The PBMCs were sourced from fresh peripheral blood (about 9.7 ml). Trimming shortened V by 6 bases and J by 0 bases, and 12 bases separated the two germline ends. CDR3 length: 15 residues.

This TCR derives from a woman between 25 and 40 years old with Graves' hyperthyroidism that later progressed to Graves' ophthalmopathy. The sequencing sample was made of blood. The chain links TRBV12-3 or TRBV12-4 to TRBJ1-3; D is undetermined. The CDR3 here is CASSPEGSSGNTIYF. The CDR3 nucleotides read TGTGCCAGCAGCCCGGAGGGAAGCTCTGGAAACACCATATATTTT.